The rows below give T cell receptor beta chains drawn from one sample of a study of cytomegalovirus exposure and HLA in healthy donors. TCRdb's copy holds only in-frame clones and misses some; the assay was immunoSEQ multiplex PCR. The sample records about 250,000 clones, more than 70% being singletons. The specimen was PBMCs. All receptors derive from a boy between 10 and 17 years old in good health and CMV-seronegative. The CDR3 runs from the conserved cysteine through the conserved F or W. Each record gives: CDR3 DNA, CDR3 protein, V gene, D gene, clone size, J gene, CDR3 length. The D gene is left open where the match is weak. Where a row states a size, it is once, few, many or the class of an expanded clone; other rows omit it.

TGTGCCTGGAGTGTAAACTCGGCGGCTCTCGGCTACACCTTC,CAWSVNSAALGYTF,TRBV30,-,-,TRBJ1-2,14
TGTGCCTGGAGCATTAAAAGGGGGCTCACTGGAAACACCATATATTTT,CAWSIKRGLTGNTIYF,TRBV30,TRBD1,-,TRBJ1-3,16
TGCAGCGTTGAAGGGAGTACCGAGTCCACCGGGGAGCTGTTTTTT,CSVEGSTESTGELFF,TRBV29-1,-,-,TRBJ2-2,15
TGTGCCAGCACCGGGCGGGCGAACACCGGGGAGCTGTTTTTT,CASTGRANTGELFF,TRBV9,-,-,TRBJ2-2,14
TGTGCCAGCAGCTTGGGAGGGTACTCCTACGAGCAGTACTTC,CASSLGGYSYEQYF,TRBV5-4,-,once,TRBJ2-7,14
TGTGCCAGCAGTCGGACAGGCTCTCGCACGGGGACTGAAGCTTTCTTT,CASSRTGSRTGTEAFF,TRBV2,TRBD1,-,TRBJ1-1,16
TGTGCCAGCAGCTCTCGACTAGCGGGGGGCCGGTTGTATGAGCAGTTCTTC,CASSSRLAGGRLYEQFF,TRBV7-6,TRBD2,-,TRBJ2-1,17
TGTGCCAGCAGCTCGGGAGGGGGGGATCAGCCCCAGCATTTT,CASSSGGGDQPQHF,TRBV5-6,-,-,TRBJ1-5,14
TGTGCCATCAGTGAGACCCACAGCGGGGGGGCTCGAGAGACCCAGTACTTC,CAISETHSGGARETQYF,TRBV10-3,TRBD2,-,TRBJ2-5,17
TGTGCCAGCAGCCTACAGGGGACCAAAAACATTCAGTACTTC,CASSLQGTKNIQYF,TRBV5-4,TRBD1,-,TRBJ2-4,14
TGTGCCAGCTCACTTCAACTAGGGAATGAGCAGTTCTTC,CASSLQLGNEQFF,TRBV18,-,-,TRBJ2-1,13
TGTGCCATCAGTGAGTCACTAGCGGGCCCGACCTCCTACGAGCAGTACTTC,CAISESLAGPTSYEQYF,TRBV10-3,TRBD2,-,TRBJ2-7,17
TGCGCCAGCATCAAACCCTCCCCAGGGGACTCCTACGAGCAGTACTTC,CASIKPSPGDSYEQYF,TRBV5-1,-,-,TRBJ2-7,16
TGTGCCAGCAAGGCAGGCCGTGAAGCTTTCTTT,CASKAGREAFF,TRBV11-3,-,few,TRBJ1-1,11
TGTGCCTGGGCGAGGGGGCCTGGAAACACCATATATTTT,CAWARGPGNTIYF,TRBV30,TRBD1,-,TRBJ1-3,13
TGTGCCAGCAGCTCACAGGGGGCGTACGGCTACACCTTC,CASSSQGAYGYTF,TRBV5-6,TRBD1,-,TRBJ1-2,13
TGTGCCAGCAGTGGGACGTTGATAGGACAGGGAAGGGATGGCTACACCTTC,CASSGTLIGQGRDGYTF,TRBV6-1,TRBD1,-,TRBJ1-2,17
TGTGCCAGTAGTCCCCGGGACAGGGGAGGTAACACCATATATTTT,CASSPRDRGGNTIYF,TRBV19,TRBD1,few,TRBJ1-3,15
TGTGCCAGCAGCTGGACTAGCGACTACGAGCAGTACTTC,CASSWTSDYEQYF,TRBV11-2,TRBD2,-,TRBJ2-7,13
TGTGCCAGCAGCGTCCACCCGCTGGGGCAGGGGGCCAACTATGGCTACACCTTC,CASSVHPLGQGANYGYTF,TRBV9,TRBD1,-,TRBJ1-2,18
TGTGCCTGGAGTGTCGGTGAAAAACTGTTTTTT,CAWSVGEKLFF,TRBV30,-,-,TRBJ1-4,11
TGTGCCAGCAGCTGGGGGGGACAGGGGGCGTTGGGCAATCAGCCCCAGCATTTT,CASSWGGQGALGNQPQHF,TRBV7-9,TRBD1,-,TRBJ1-5,18
TGTGCCAGCAGGCCTCACGGACAGGGGGCGTCGGGAAACACCATATATTTT,CASRPHGQGASGNTIYF,TRBV13,TRBD1,-,TRBJ1-3,17
TGTGCCAGCAGTTTTTCTGGCAATCAGCCCCAGCATTTT,CASSFSGNQPQHF,TRBV27,-,-,TRBJ1-5,13
TGTGCCAGCACCTCCGGAGCGGACACTGAAGCTTTCTTT,CASTSGADTEAFF,TRBV27,-,once,TRBJ1-1,13
TGTGCCAGTAGTATAGGAGTCCCTCGATTGTACGAGCAGTACTTC,CASSIGVPRLYEQYF,TRBV19,-,-,TRBJ2-7,15
TGTGCCAGCAGTGTCTCTATACACGGGGGGGAGGACCGCTCAGATACGCAGTATTTT,CASSVSIHGGEDRSDTQYF,TRBV2,TRBD2,-,TRBJ2-3,19
TGTGCCAGCAGGGTGAGGGGGGGCTACAATGAGCAGTTCTTC,CASRVRGGYNEQFF,TRBV2,-,-,TRBJ2-1,14
TGTGCCAGCAGCCAAGCCTATACAGATACGCAGTATTTT,CASSQAYTDTQYF,TRBV4-2,-,once,TRBJ2-3,13
TGCGCCAGCAGCCAAGAATGGGCAGGGGCTCAGCCCCAGCATTTT,CASSQEWAGAQPQHF,TRBV4-1,-,few,TRBJ1-5,15
TGTGCCTGGAGTGCACCGGGACTAGCGGGGGGAAAAGCCTACAATGAGCAGTTCTTC,CAWSAPGLAGGKAYNEQFF,TRBV30,TRBD2,few,TRBJ2-1,19
TGTGCCAGCAGTGAGCACTACTTCTTTGGGGCAGAAAACACTGAAGCTTTCTTT,CASSEHYFFGAENTEAFF,TRBV6-1,-,-,TRBJ1-1,18
TGTGCCAGCAGTGAATGGGGGGACTCCTACGAGCAGTACTTC,CASSEWGDSYEQYF,TRBV6-1,-,-,TRBJ2-7,14
TGCGCCAGCAGCTTGAAAGGACGGTCGGGATACACAGATACGCAGTATTTT,CASSLKGRSGYTDTQYF,TRBV5-1,-,-,TRBJ2-3,17
TGTGCCAGCAGCGTAGCCGGGTTAATCGGGGGGTTAGGCTACACCTTC,CASSVAGLIGGLGYTF,TRBV9,-,-,TRBJ1-2,16
TGCGCCAGCAGCTTGGGGGGACTAGCGGCCAATGAGCAGTTCTTC,CASSLGGLAANEQFF,TRBV5-1,TRBD2,few,TRBJ2-1,15
TGTGCCAGCAGACCTGGCGGACAGGGGGCCGGCACCGGGGAGCTGTTTTTT,CASRPGGQGAGTGELFF,TRBV27,TRBD1,-,TRBJ2-2,17
TGTGCCAGCAGCTTTGGGGCGAACACTGAAGCTTTCTTT,CASSFGANTEAFF,TRBV5-5,-,-,TRBJ1-1,13
TGTGCCACCAGCATCTCAGGGGAACGGAACACTGAAGCTTTCTTT,CATSISGERNTEAFF,TRBV15,-,-,TRBJ1-1,15
TGTGCCAGCAGCTTTGACAGGGGCAATGAGCAGTTCTTC,CASSFDRGNEQFF,TRBV27,TRBD1,-,TRBJ2-1,13
TGTGCCAGCAAGGCTAGCGGGGGGGCAGCAGATACGCAGTATTTT,CASKASGGAADTQYF,TRBV6-4,TRBD2,-,TRBJ2-3,15
TGCGCCAGCAGCTTGGGACAGTTTAACTATGGCTACACCTTC,CASSLGQFNYGYTF,TRBV5-1,-,-,TRBJ1-2,14
TGCGCCAGCAGTGGGACTAGCGGAAACATTCAGTACTTC,CASSGTSGNIQYF,TRBV10-1,TRBD2,few,TRBJ2-4,13
TGCGCCAGCAGCTTGAGCCACGGACAGAACACTGAAGCTTTCTTT,CASSLSHGQNTEAFF,TRBV5-1,-,-,TRBJ1-1,15
TGTGCCAGCAGCACTAGGACAGGGACCGGGGAGCTGTTTTTT,CASSTRTGTGELFF,TRBV7-9,TRBD1,-,TRBJ2-2,14
TGTGCCAGTAGTATAACAGGGATAGAGAGTGGCTACACCTTC,CASSITGIESGYTF,TRBV19,-,few,TRBJ1-2,14
TGTGCCAGCAGTGAGGCGGGTTTGAAGGTTCGGGCTGAAGCTTTCTTT,CASSEAGLKVRAEAFF,TRBV2,-,-,TRBJ1-1,16
TGTGCCAGCAGCTTAGATGTAACAGGCCGTGGCACTGAAGCTTTCTTT,CASSLDVTGRGTEAFF,TRBV11-3,-,-,TRBJ1-1,16
TGTGCCAGCAGCGTCGAGCGTCACTGGACAGGGCCTTCACCCCTCCACTTT,CASSVERHWTGPSPLHF,TRBV9,TRBD1,-,TRBJ1-6,17
TGTGCCAGTAGTCCTGGAGACGCCGGAGGACGCGGAGCTTTCTTT,CASSPGDAGGRGAFF,TRBV19,-,-,TRBJ1-1,15
TGTGCCTGGAGTGTGAACTACACGGACTTGCGGTACGAGCAGTACTTC,CAWSVNYTDLRYEQYF,TRBV30,-,few,TRBJ2-7,16
TGTGCCAGCAGTGACTATAGCGGCTACGAGCAGTACTTC,CASSDYSGYEQYF,TRBV6-1,-,-,TRBJ2-7,13
TGTGCCAGCAGTGATGGTACAAGCTCCTACAATGAGCAGTTCTTC,CASSDGTSSYNEQFF,TRBV2,-,-,TRBJ2-1,15
TGTGCCAGCACCAGGGATAACACTGAAGCTTTCTTT,CASTRDNTEAFF,TRBV6-5,-,-,TRBJ1-1,12
TGTGCCAGCAGTCTCCTCGGACAGGAAGGTTACGCCTACGAGCAGTACTTC,CASSLLGQEGYAYEQYF,TRBV27,TRBD1,-,TRBJ2-7,17